Following are 6 T cell receptor beta chains from one sample sequenced in a study of technical replicates of blood from a handful of donors. Using immunoSEQ multiplex PCR, the repertoire was profiled, and TCRdb retains in-frame clones only, with some absent. The table records around 100,000 clones, approximately 96% of them present only once. What was sequenced was T cells isolated from PBMCs. These receptor sequences come from a human donor in good health.

This clone showed up just once. The chain has TRBV28 and TRBJ1-2, with a possible D match to TRBD1 (5 bases). Trimming pared 5 bases from V and 2 bases from J, leaving 12 bases between. The germline V gene has CDR1 MDHEN and CDR2 SYDVKM. The CDR3 sequence is 14 residues long. DNA for the CDR3: TGTGCCAGCAGTAAGGGGCTCGGCAACTATGGCTACACCTTC. Translated: CASSKGLGNYGYTF.

The CDR3 DNA reads TGTGCCAGCAGTATCGGCGGACAGGGAGTAGAGCAGTACTTC. Translating gives CASSIGGQGVEQYF. The rearrangement links TRBV27 to TRBJ2-7; TRBD1 matches 8 bases. The CDR3 is made up of 14 amino acids. V lost 5 bases and J lost 7; bases outside the gene matches: 10. CDR1 is MNHEY, CDR2 SMNVEV, per germline (reference sequence).

This rearrangement joins TRBV9 to TRBJ2-5; maybe TRBD1 (6 bases). The CDR3 is 15 amino acids. The V end was cut by 3 bases, the J end by 1 base, with 13 bases between. CDR1 SGDLS and CDR2 YYNGEE come from the germline V gene. The CDR3 loop reads CASSDQGHPQETQYF. Written as DNA, the CDR3 is TGTGCCAGCAGCGATCAGGGACACCCCCAAGAGACCCAGTACTTC. Together with reference TRBV9 and TRBJ2-5, the CDR3 gives the full variable domain: DSGVTQTPKHLITATGQRVTLRCSPRSGDLSVYWYQQSLDQGLQFLIQYYNGEERAKGNILERFSAQQFPDLHSELNLSSLELGDSALYFCASSDQGHPQETQYFGPGTRLLVL.

V and J are TRBV6-5 and TRBJ2-2, with 7 bases that match TRBD1. Germline V gene data show CDR1 as MNHEY and CDR2 as SVGAGI. V lost 4 bases and J lost 5; bases outside the gene matches: 7. CDR3 length: 15 amino acids. In DNA form, the CDR3 reads TGTGCCAGCAGTTCCGAACCGACAGGGACCGGGGAGCTGTTTTTT. This gives the protein CASSSEPTGTGELFF.

V is TRBV7-2 and J is TRBJ1-4; the D is unclear. The CDR3 has 15 residues. V lost 1 base, J lost 0 bases, and 6 bases lay in between. The germline CDR1 and CDR2 sequences are SGHTA and FQGNSA. The CDR3 region has the DNA TGTGCCAGCAGCTTAGTGGAGGCAACTAATGAAAAACTGTTTTTT. Translating it yields CASSLVEATNEKLFF.

The genes are TRBV6-1 and TRBJ2-7; TRBD1 is a possible D gene (6 bases). This CDR3 region has 15 residues. Trimming shortened V by 4 bases and J by 1 base, and 14 bases separated the two germline ends. CDR1 is MNHNS and CDR2 is SASEGT in the germline V gene. CDR3 loop: CASSGRQDQSYEQYF. The CDR3 DNA follows: TGTGCCAGCAGTGGCCGACAGGATCAATCCTACGAGCAGTACTTC.